Given below is one TCR beta chain in context. Antigen: not known. The data derive from a study of T-cell reconstitution after alpha-beta-depleted transplantation in children. Broader study findings: As was reported, about two months after transplant, alpha-beta T cells came from several hundred expanded graft clones.

A library of TCRbeta sequences, prepared with unique molecular identifiers, was generated. Using its own MiXCR run on the PCR reads, TCRdb lists one record per CDR3 protein. This table has approximately 300,000 distinct CDR3 sequences, 9.5% to 13% appearing once. The CDR3 consists of 13 residues. CDR1 is SGHRS and CDR2 is YFSETQ in the germline V gene. This chain uses TRBV5-1 with TRBJ2-7; D remains ambiguous. The J call may not be correct, given that the DNA end is closer to TRBJ2-1. The TCR comes from a male patient under 10 years old who had a stem cell transplant for chronic granulomatous disease, so the T cells may come from the graft donor. The material sequenced was peripheral blood, taken 180 days after TCRalphabeta/CD19-depleted stem cell transplant. The CDR3 nucleotides are TGCGCCAGCAGCTCGGACGCTACATACGAGCAGTTCTTC. Residues: CASSSDATYEQFF.